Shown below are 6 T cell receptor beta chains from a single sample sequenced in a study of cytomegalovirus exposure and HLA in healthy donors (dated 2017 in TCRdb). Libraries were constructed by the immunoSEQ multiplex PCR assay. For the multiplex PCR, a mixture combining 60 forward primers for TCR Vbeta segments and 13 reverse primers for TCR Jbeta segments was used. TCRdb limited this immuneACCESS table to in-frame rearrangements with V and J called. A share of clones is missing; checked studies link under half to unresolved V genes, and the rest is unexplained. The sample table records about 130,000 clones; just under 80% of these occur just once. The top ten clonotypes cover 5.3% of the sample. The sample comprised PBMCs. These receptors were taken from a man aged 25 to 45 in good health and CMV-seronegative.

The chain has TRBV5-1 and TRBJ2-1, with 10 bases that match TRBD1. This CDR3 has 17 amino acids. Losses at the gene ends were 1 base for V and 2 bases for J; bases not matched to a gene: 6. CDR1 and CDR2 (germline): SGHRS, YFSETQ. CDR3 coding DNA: TGCGCCAGCAGCTTGACTCCCGGGACAGGGGCCTACAATGAGCAGTTCTTC. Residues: CASSLTPGTGAYNEQFF.

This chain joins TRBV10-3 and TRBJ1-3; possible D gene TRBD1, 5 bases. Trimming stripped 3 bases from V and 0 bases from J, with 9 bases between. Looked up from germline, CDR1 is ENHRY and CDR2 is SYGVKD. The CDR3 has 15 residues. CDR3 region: CAISDSGFSGNTIYF. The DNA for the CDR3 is TGTGCCATCAGTGACTCAGGGTTCTCTGGAAACACCATATATTTT.

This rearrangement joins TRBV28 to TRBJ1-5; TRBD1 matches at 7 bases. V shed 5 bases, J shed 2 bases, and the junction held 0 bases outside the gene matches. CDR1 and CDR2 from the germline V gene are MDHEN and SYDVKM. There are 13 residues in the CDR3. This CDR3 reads CASSTGGNQPQHF. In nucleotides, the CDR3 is TGTGCCAGCAGTACAGGGGGCAATCAGCCCCAGCATTTT.

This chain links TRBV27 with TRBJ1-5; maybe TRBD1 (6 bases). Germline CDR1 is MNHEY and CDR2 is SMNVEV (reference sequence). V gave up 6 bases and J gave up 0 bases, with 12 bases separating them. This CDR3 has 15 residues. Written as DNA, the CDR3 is TGTGCCAGCAGACCCGGACAGATTAGCAATCAGCCCCAGCATTTT. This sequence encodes CASRPGQISNQPQHF.

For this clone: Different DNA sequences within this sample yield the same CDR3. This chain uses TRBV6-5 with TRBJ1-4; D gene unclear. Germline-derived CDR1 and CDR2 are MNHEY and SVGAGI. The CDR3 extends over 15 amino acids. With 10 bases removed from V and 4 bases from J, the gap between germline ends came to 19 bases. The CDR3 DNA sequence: TGTGCCACCCAGACACTCGGTGGAATTAATGAAAAACTGTTTTTT. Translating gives CATQTLGGINEKLFF.

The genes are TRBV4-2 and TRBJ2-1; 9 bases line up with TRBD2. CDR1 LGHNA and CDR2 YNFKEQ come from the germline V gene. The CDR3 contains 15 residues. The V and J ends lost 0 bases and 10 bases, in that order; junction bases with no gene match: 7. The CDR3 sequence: CASSQEGLAHGEQFF. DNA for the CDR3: TGTGCCAGCAGCCAAGAGGGACTAGCTCACGGCGAGCAGTTCTTC.